This TCR beta chain was sequenced in a study of cytomegalovirus exposure and HLA in healthy donors. Study information: From HLA-typed donors, an early data release held approximately 85 million unique TCRs. Study-level points and caveats: Sequencing likely produced, as an artifact, a cluster of highly shared sequence variants. Most of the TCR beta V segments (in an earlier analysis) were productive either about 87% or about 30% of the time.

The CDR3 covers 15 residues. The germline V gene encodes CDR1 SGHVS and CDR2 FNYEAQ. J lost 1 base, V lost 6 bases, and 5 bases had no gene match. Primers included in the PCR were 60 Vbeta and 13 Jbeta primers. Assay: immunoSEQ multiplex PCR; the TCRdb copy retains only in-frame clones and omits some. The sample lists approximately 120,000 clones; less than 80% were seen once. Points on this clone: The antigen is unknown.

V usage is TRBV7-6 and J usage is TRBJ2-1; 8 positions agree with TRBD2. The sequencing sample was made of PBMCs. The source is a woman aged 45-65 years in good health and CMV-seropositive. For the CDR3, the DNA is TGTGCCAGCAGTAAGGGCGGGGGGTCCTACAATGAGCAGTTCTTC. It codes for CASSKGGGSYNEQFF.